Below, 5 T cell receptor beta chains from the same sample are listed, as sequenced in a study of T cell repertoires in cytomegalovirus infection. One entry per CDR3 protein, called by TCRdb with MiXCR from the reads. The table records fewer than 1,000,000 distinct CDR3 sequences, 30% to 40% of them present only once. These receptors are not linked to any known antigen. Sequencing was performed on cultured CD8+ T cells from PBMCs, taken from culture after CMV antigen stimulation. These receptors were collected from a human donor in good health (CMV status not recorded). Some clones in this sample may be carry-over from other donors' samples.

This chain connects TRBV12-3 or TRBV12-4 to TRBJ1-2, with unresolved D. The CDR3 has 12 residues. Trimming left V 4 bases short and J 8 bases short, with 11 bases between. In nucleotides, the CDR3 is TGTGCCAGCAGTTGGGCTCGGCGCGGCTACACCTTC. It codes for CASSWARRGYTF.

Only a few counts were recorded for this clonotype. This chain connects TRBV20-1 to TRBJ2-1; TRBD1 might be the D (6 bases). Germline assignment: CDR1 DFQATT and CDR2 SNEGSKA (reference sequence). V lost 5 bases to trimming and J lost 0 bases, with 14 bases between them. The CDR3 covers 15 residues. In DNA, the CDR3 is TGCAGTGCTCACCTCGGACAGAGCTCCTACAATGAGCAGTTCTTC. Translating gives CSAHLGQSSYNEQFF.

This chain joins TRBV7-3 and TRBJ2-2, with a tentative D call TRBD2 (6 bases). The CDR3 is made up of 17 amino acids. Germline CDR1 and CDR2: SGHTA and FQGTGA. V dropped 1 base and J dropped 0 bases, with 12 bases sitting between them. CDR3: CASSLIGGPPNTGELFF. CDR3 nucleotide sequence: TGTGCCAGCAGCTTAATTGGAGGGCCTCCGAACACCGGGGAGCTGTTTTTT.

This clonotype was observed a handful of times. The chain uses TRBV27 and TRBJ2-3; 12 nucleotides align to TRBD2. Per germline, CDR1 MNHEY and CDR2 SMNVEV (reference sequence). V was clipped by 5 bases and J by 0 bases; unmatched bases: 12. This CDR3 is 19 amino acids long. CDR3 region: CASSLTYIGTSGSTDTQYF. The CDR3 DNA is TGTGCCAGCAGTCTCACGTACATTGGGACTAGCGGGAGCACAGATACGCAGTATTTT.

The sample holds many counts of this clonotype. The rearrangement uses TRBV12-3 or TRBV12-4 and TRBJ1-5; the match to TRBD1 covers 10 bases. The CDR3 extends over 14 amino acids. Trimming at V came to 6 bases and at J to 6 bases, leaving 5 bases not matched to a gene. The CDR3 reads CASSGQGVSQPQHF. The CDR3 region has the DNA TGTGCCAGCAGCGGACAGGGGGTGAGTCAGCCCCAGCATTTT.